The 7 T cell receptor beta chains listed next were all sequenced from one sample in a study of blood T cells in healthy people across ages. A second roughly 6 to 11 cycle PCR used barcoded and J-beta primers. One entry per CDR3 protein, called by TCRdb with MiXCR from the 5' RACE reads. The sample has roughly 500,000 distinct CDR3 sequences; nearly 25% are singletons. These records were also assigned to another study, of T cells of mothers and their children.

The sample comprised blood. The receptors originated from a boy aged 5-17 years in good health.

The chain employs TRBV2 and TRBJ2-7; the D is unclear. Germline V gene sequence: CDR1 SNHLY, CDR2 FYNNEI. The V end was cut by 7 bases, the J end by 3 bases, with 7 bases between. The CDR3 sequence is 11 residues long. The CDR3 nucleotides are TGTGCCAGCAAAGTTGACTACGAGCAGTACTTC. Translation: CASKVDYEQYF.

This clonotype was recorded a few times. The chain combines TRBV28 with TRBJ2-7; D not certain. CDR1 is MDHEN, CDR2 SYDVKM, per germline. Trimming left V 7 bases short and J 7 bases short, with 14 bases between. The CDR3 covers 12 residues. CDR3 region: CASKTPTLEQYF. The DNA for the CDR3 is TGTGCCAGCAAAACGCCTACGTTAGAGCAGTACTTC.

V is TRBV28 and J is TRBJ2-4; TRBD2 is a possible D gene (5 bases). From germline, CDR1 is MDHEN and CDR2 SYDVKM. CDR3 length equals 16 residues. V was clipped by 4 bases and J by 0 bases, with 13 bases between them. The CDR3 sequence is CASSSGLSLAKNIQYF. The CDR3 region has the DNA TGTGCCAGCAGTTCCGGACTTTCACTAGCCAAAAACATTCAGTACTTC.

This chain uses TRBV4-3 with TRBJ2-2; D is ambiguous. CDR3 size: 16 residues. V was clipped by 1 base and J by 6 bases, with 15 bases between them. Germline values: CDR1 LGHNA, CDR2 YSLEER. Written as DNA, the CDR3 is TGCGCCAGCAGCCAAGGGATGTCCGGGTCCCCCGGGGAGCTGTTTTTT. It codes for CASSQGMSGSPGELFF.

The chain uses TRBV25-1 and TRBJ2-7, with D possibly being TRBD1 or TRBD2 (6 bases each). The end of the DNA aligns better with TRBJ2-5, so the J call may be wrong. The V gene's germline CDR1 is MGHDK and CDR2 SYGVNS. This CDR3 comprises 15 residues. CDR3 bases: TGTGCCAGCAGTAAGGTCTCGGGGGCAAAAGAGACCCAGTACTTC. The encoded protein is CASSKVSGAKETQYF.

The chain joins TRBV20-1 to TRBJ2-7; 8 bases align to TRBD2. In germline, CDR1 is DFQATT, CDR2 SNEGSKA (reference sequence). The V segment lost 5 bases and the J segment 1 base; nucleotides outside the gene matches: 13. The CDR3 spans 16 residues. The CDR3 DNA sequence: TGCAGTGCTCCTTCTTGGACTAGCACTTTTTCCTACGAGCAGTACTTC. It encodes CSAPSWTSTFSYEQYF.

The genes are TRBV7-2 and TRBJ2-5; TRBD1 is a possible D gene (5 bases). The CDR3 length is 13 residues. V was pared by 2 bases and J by 9 bases, with 13 bases between. Germline CDR1 is SGHTA and CDR2 is FQGNSA. This CDR3 reads CASSLNRGEAQYF. CDR3 DNA sequence: TGTGCCAGCAGCTTAAATAGGGGTGAGGCCCAGTACTTC.